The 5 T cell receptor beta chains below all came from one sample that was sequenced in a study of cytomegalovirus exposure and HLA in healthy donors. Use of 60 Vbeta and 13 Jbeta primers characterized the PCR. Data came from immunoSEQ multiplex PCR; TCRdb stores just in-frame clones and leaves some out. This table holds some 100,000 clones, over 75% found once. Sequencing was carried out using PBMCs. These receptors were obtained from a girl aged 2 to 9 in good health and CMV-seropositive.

CDR3 nucleotides: TGTGCCACCAGCAGAGTGGGTAGTAGCGGGGTTAACACCGGGGAGCTGTTTTTT. Protein product: CATSRVGSSGVNTGELFF. The chain carries TRBV15 and TRBJ2-2; TRBD2 matches at 8 bases. Trimming at V came to 1 base and at J to 2 bases, leaving 9 bases not matched to a gene. The CDR3 contains 18 residues. Per germline, CDR1 LNHNV and CDR2 YYDKDF (reference sequence).

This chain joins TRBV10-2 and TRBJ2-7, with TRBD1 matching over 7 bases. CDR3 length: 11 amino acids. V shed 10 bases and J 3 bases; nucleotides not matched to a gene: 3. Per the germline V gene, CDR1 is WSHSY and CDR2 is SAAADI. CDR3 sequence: CATSGGYEQYF. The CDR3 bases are TGCGCCACCTCAGGGGGCTACGAGCAGTACTTC.

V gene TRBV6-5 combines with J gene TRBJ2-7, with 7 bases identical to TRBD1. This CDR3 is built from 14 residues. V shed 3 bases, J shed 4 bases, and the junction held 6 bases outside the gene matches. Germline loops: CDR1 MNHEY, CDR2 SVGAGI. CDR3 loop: CASSYDGQVYEQYF. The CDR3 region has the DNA TGTGCCAGCAGTTATGACGGACAGGTTTACGAGCAGTACTTC.

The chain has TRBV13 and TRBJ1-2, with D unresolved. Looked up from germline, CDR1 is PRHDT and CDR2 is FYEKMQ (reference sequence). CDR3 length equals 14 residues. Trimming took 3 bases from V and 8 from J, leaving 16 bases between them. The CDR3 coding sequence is TGTGCCAGCAGCTTCCTAGTCGGCACTAAGGGCTACACCTTC. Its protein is CASSFLVGTKGYTF. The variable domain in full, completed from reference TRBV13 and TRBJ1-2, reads AAGVIQSPRHLIKEKRETATLKCYPIPRHDTVYWYQQGPGQDPQFLISFYEKMQSDKGSIPDRFSAQQFSDYHSELNMSSLELGDSALYFCASSFLVGTKGYTFGSGTRLTVV.

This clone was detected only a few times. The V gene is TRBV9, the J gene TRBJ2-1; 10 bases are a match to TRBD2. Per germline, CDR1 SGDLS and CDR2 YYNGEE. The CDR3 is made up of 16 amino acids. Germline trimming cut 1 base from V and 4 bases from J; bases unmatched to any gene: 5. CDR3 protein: CASSVSAGGPYNEQFF. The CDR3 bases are TGTGCCAGCAGCGTATCAGCGGGAGGGCCGTACAATGAGCAGTTCTTC.